A selection of T cell receptor beta chains follows, all from one sample in a study of blood T cell repertoires in COVID-19. Generated by immunoSEQ multiplex PCR, the TCRdb table keeps only in-frame clones and is missing some. Here the sample spans 95,000 to 100,000 clones, more than 80% being singletons. The sample comprised peripheral blood. These receptors originate from a human donor in a cohort sampled during active COVID-19. CDR3s include the opening cysteine and the closing phenylalanine or tryptophan. The D gene is left open where the match is weak. Expanded clones are given a class, and other clones once, few, many or no size at all.

size: -
V: TRBV6-1
J: TRBJ2-3
D: -
CDR3: CASSERVSTDTQYF
DNA: TGTGCCAGCAGTGAACGTGTGAGCACAGATACGCAGTATTTT

size: -
V: TRBV6-2/TRBV6-3
J: TRBJ1-1
D: TRBD1
CDR3: CASSRPGQGFTEAFF
DNA: TGTGCCAGCAGTCGTCCGGGACAGGGGTTCACTGAAGCTTTCTTT

size: -
V: TRBV18
J: TRBJ1-5
D: -
CDR3: CASSSGVSNQPQHF
DNA: TGTGCCAGCTCCTCGGGGGTGAGCAATCAGCCCCAGCATTTT

size: -
V: TRBV18
J: TRBJ2-7
D: -
CDR3: CASSAQQGGEQYF
DNA: TGTGCCAGCTCAGCGCAACAGGGTGGGGAGCAGTACTTC

size: -
V: TRBV24-1
J: TRBJ1-5
D: -
CDR3: CATSDTRGINSNQPQHF
DNA: TGTGCCACCAGTGACACGCGAGGGATTAATAGCAATCAGCCCCAGCATTTT

size: -
V: TRBV19
J: TRBJ1-5
D: -
CDR3: CASTDYSNQPQHF
DNA: TGTGCCAGTACAGACTATAGCAATCAGCCCCAGCATTTT

size: -
V: TRBV5-1
J: TRBJ2-7
D: TRBD1
CDR3: CASSPSQGVYEQYF
DNA: TGCGCCAGCAGCCCGTCACAGGGGGTCTACGAGCAGTACTTC

size: -
V: TRBV5-1
J: TRBJ2-1
D: -
CDR3: CASSLQLAPAYNEQFF
DNA: TGCGCCAGCAGCTTGCAGCTAGCTCCTGCTTACAATGAGCAGTTCTTC

size: -
V: TRBV7-8
J: TRBJ2-5
D: TRBD2
CDR3: CASSLGLRGGQETQYF
DNA: TGTGCCAGCAGCTTAGGGTTGCGGGGGGGCCAGGAGACCCAGTACTTC

size: -
V: TRBV5-4
J: TRBJ2-7
D: -
CDR3: CASSNTGQIRDEQYF
DNA: TGTGCCAGCAGCAATACTGGACAGATCCGGGACGAGCAGTACTTC

size: -
V: TRBV15
J: TRBJ1-1
D: -
CDR3: CATSRPSNTEAFF
DNA: TGTGCCACCAGCAGACCATCCAACACTGAAGCTTTCTTT

size: -
V: TRBV5-1
J: TRBJ2-5
D: -
CDR3: CASSLLAGRRQETQYF
DNA: TGCGCCAGCAGCTTGTTGGCGGGTAGACGCCAAGAGACCCAGTACTTC

size: -
V: TRBV11-2
J: TRBJ1-1
D: -
CDR3: CASSLFGGTEAFF
DNA: TGTGCCAGCAGCTTATTTGGAGGAACTGAAGCTTTCTTT

size: -
V: TRBV27
J: TRBJ2-7
D: -
CDR3: CASRRLARDEQYF
DNA: TGTGCCAGCAGGCGGCTAGCGCGGGACGAGCAGTACTTC

size: -
V: TRBV7-9
J: TRBJ2-3
D: TRBD2
CDR3: CASSHHGLAGGPNPDTQYF
DNA: TGTGCCAGCAGCCATCATGGACTAGCGGGAGGGCCAAACCCAGATACGCAGTATTTT

size: -
V: TRBV6-5
J: TRBJ1-5
D: -
CDR3: CASSRQEGVQPQHF
DNA: TGTGCCAGCAGTCGTCAAGAGGGCGTTCAGCCCCAGCATTTT

size: -
V: TRBV6-6
J: TRBJ1-2
D: TRBD1
CDR3: CASSDDRGDGYTF
DNA: TGTGCCAGCAGTGACGACAGGGGAGATGGCTACACCTTC

size: once
V: TRBV7-9
J: TRBJ1-1
D: -
CDR3: CASNGGKTGLGTEAFF
DNA: TGTGCCAGCAATGGAGGCAAGACAGGTTTGGGCACTGAAGCTTTCTTT

size: -
V: TRBV14
J: TRBJ1-6
D: -
CDR3: CASSQLVWQGIHF
DNA: TGTGCCAGCAGCCAATTGGTTTGGCAGGGGATCCACTTT

size: -
V: TRBV7-6
J: TRBJ1-4
D: -
CDR3: CASSPLGGEKLFF
DNA: TGTGCCAGCAGCCCCCTTGGGGGCGAAAAACTGTTTTTT

size: -
V: TRBV19
J: TRBJ1-2
D: TRBD1
CDR3: CASSLTGVNYGYTF
DNA: TGTGCCAGTAGTTTGACAGGGGTAAACTATGGCTACACCTTC

size: -
V: TRBV7-2
J: TRBJ1-5
D: TRBD1
CDR3: CASSLRGTGGEQPQHF
DNA: TGTGCCAGCAGCTTGCGCGGGACAGGGGGGGAACAGCCCCAGCATTTT

size: -
V: TRBV11-2
J: TRBJ2-5
D: -
CDR3: CASSFGGLAQETQYF
DNA: TGTGCCAGCAGCTTCGGGGGTTTGGCACAAGAGACCCAGTACTTC

size: -
V: TRBV4-2
J: TRBJ2-1
D: -
CDR3: CASSQDRGAYNEQFF
DNA: TGTGCCAGCAGCCAAGATCGCGGAGCCTACAATGAGCAGTTCTTC

size: -
V: TRBV27
J: TRBJ2-2
D: TRBD1
CDR3: CASTGQGRFSGELFF
DNA: TGTGCCAGCACCGGACAGGGTCGGTTCTCCGGGGAGCTGTTTTTT

size: -
V: TRBV7-3
J: TRBJ2-1
D: TRBD2
CDR3: CASSLQGGGSYSSSSYNEQFF
DNA: TGTGCCAGCAGCTTACAAGGCGGGGGGTCGTATTCCTCCAGCTCCTACAATGAGCAGTTCTTC

size: -
V: TRBV6-1
J: TRBJ1-1
D: -
CDR3: CASSEAGRGANTEAFF
DNA: TGTGCCAGCAGTGAAGCGGGGCGGGGGGCGAACACTGAAGCTTTCTTT

size: -
V: TRBV29-1
J: TRBJ2-3
D: -
CDR3: CSVAHGADTQYF
DNA: TGCAGCGTTGCCCATGGAGCAGATACGCAGTATTTT

size: -
V: TRBV19
J: TRBJ1-5
D: -
CDR3: CASSIGWGGNQPQHF
DNA: TGTGCCAGTAGTATAGGATGGGGAGGGAATCAGCCCCAGCATTTT

size: -
V: TRBV11-2
J: TRBJ2-5
D: TRBD2
CDR3: CASSPQGLVLGETQYF
DNA: TGTGCCAGCAGCCCCCAGGGACTAGTGCTAGGAGAGACCCAGTACTTC

size: -
V: TRBV10-3
J: TRBJ1-5
D: TRBD1
CDR3: CATRKTDRDNQPQHF
DNA: TGTGCCACACGTAAGACGGACAGGGACAATCAGCCCCAGCATTTT

size: -
V: TRBV2
J: TRBJ1-3
D: TRBD1
CDR3: CASSPQGASGNTIYF
DNA: TGTGCCAGCAGCCCACAGGGGGCGTCTGGAAACACCATATATTTT

size: once
V: TRBV5-4
J: TRBJ2-1
D: TRBD2
CDR3: CASSLVAGAQNEQFF
DNA: TGTGCCAGCAGCTTGGTAGCGGGAGCGCAGAATGAGCAGTTCTTC

size: few
V: TRBV5-1
J: TRBJ2-1
D: -
CDR3: CASSFNLVSNEQFF
DNA: TGCGCCAGCAGCTTCAATCTAGTTAGCAATGAGCAGTTCTTC

size: -
V: TRBV19
J: TRBJ2-6
D: TRBD1
CDR3: CASTQGDLRSGANVLTF
DNA: TGTGCCAGTACCCAGGGGGATTTAAGGTCTGGGGCCAACGTCCTGACTTTC

size: -
V: TRBV15
J: TRBJ2-3
D: -
CDR3: CATSRAGSTGSTDTQYF
DNA: TGTGCCACCAGCAGAGCGGGGTCGACGGGGAGCACAGATACGCAGTATTTT

size: -
V: TRBV5-8
J: TRBJ1-4
D: -
CDR3: CASSLSRGGEKLFF
DNA: TGTGCCAGCAGCTTGAGCAGGGGTGGTGAAAAACTGTTTTTT

size: -
V: TRBV7-6
J: TRBJ2-3
D: TRBD2
CDR3: CASSPTSGGDRDTQYF
DNA: TGTGCCAGCAGCCCCACTAGCGGGGGAGATAGAGATACGCAGTATTTT

size: -
V: TRBV14
J: TRBJ1-1
D: TRBD1
CDR3: CASSQDWGQMNTEAFF
DNA: TGTGCCAGCAGCCAAGATTGGGGACAGATGAACACTGAAGCTTTCTTT

size: once
V: TRBV5-5
J: TRBJ2-7
D: TRBD1
CDR3: CASSLWDRGLYEQYF
DNA: TGTGCCAGCAGCTTGTGGGACAGGGGGCTCTACGAGCAGTACTTC

size: -
V: TRBV6-5
J: TRBJ2-1
D: -
CDR3: CASSTQGPLRNEQFF
DNA: TGTGCCAGCAGCACACAGGGCCCTCTTAGGAATGAGCAGTTCTTC

size: -
V: TRBV5-5
J: TRBJ1-2
D: -
CDR3: CASSLANNYGYTF
DNA: TGTGCCAGCAGCTTGGCAAATAACTATGGCTACACCTTC

size: -
V: TRBV19
J: TRBJ2-7
D: -
CDR3: CASSLQGDHYEQYF
DNA: TGTGCCAGTAGCTTACAGGGAGATCACTACGAGCAGTACTTC

size: -
V: TRBV7-9
J: TRBJ1-1
D: -
CDR3: CASSSEAPLNTEAFF
DNA: TGTGCCAGCAGCTCTGAGGCGCCGCTGAACACTGAAGCTTTCTTT

size: -
V: TRBV7-2
J: TRBJ1-6
D: TRBD1
CDR3: CASSLGDRGNSPLHF
DNA: TGTGCCAGCAGCTTAGGGGACAGGGGCAATTCACCCCTCCACTTT

size: -
V: TRBV5-6
J: TRBJ1-3
D: -
CDR3: CASRGRDTGNTIYF
DNA: TGTGCCAGCAGGGGAAGGGACACTGGAAACACCATATATTTT

size: -
V: TRBV5-1
J: TRBJ1-3
D: -
CDR3: CASSPTGGLYSGNTIYF
DNA: TGCGCCAGCAGCCCTACCGGGGGGCTGTACTCTGGAAACACCATATATTTT

size: few
V: TRBV29-1
J: TRBJ2-7
D: -
CDR3: CSVEGQRTYEQYF
DNA: TGCAGCGTTGAAGGGCAGAGGACCTACGAGCAGTACTTC

size: -
V: TRBV27
J: TRBJ2-2
D: -
CDR3: CASSSAPPGGGELFF
DNA: TGTGCCAGCAGTTCAGCCCCCCCCGGAGGCGGGGAGCTGTTTTTT

size: few
V: TRBV5-1
J: TRBJ1-1
D: -
CDR3: CASREPQGNTEAFF
DNA: TGCGCCAGCAGGGAACCCCAGGGGAACACTGAAGCTTTCTTT

size: -
V: TRBV19
J: TRBJ2-7
D: -
CDR3: CASSGLGAAMDEQYF
DNA: TGTGCCAGTAGTGGACTGGGAGCGGCCATGGATGAGCAGTACTTC

size: -
V: TRBV5-6
J: TRBJ1-2
D: TRBD1
CDR3: CASSLVLGTGGGYTF
DNA: TGTGCCAGCAGCTTGGTGTTAGGGACAGGGGGCGGCTACACCTTC

size: -
V: TRBV7-9
J: TRBJ2-6
D: -
CDR3: CASSPSMGHGANVLTF
DNA: TGTGCCAGCAGCCCCTCTATGGGGCATGGGGCCAACGTCCTGACTTTC

size: -
V: TRBV27
J: TRBJ1-5
D: -
CDR3: CASSLFTPGKRGNQPQHF
DNA: TGTGCCAGCAGTTTATTTACCCCGGGAAAGAGGGGCAATCAGCCCCAGCATTTT